This record covers a single TCR beta chain. Its antigen is undetermined. The data originate from a study of OX40 agonist ivuxolimab in advanced cancers. Study in general: The patients got ivuxolimab, which is an agonistic anti-OX40 (CD134) antibody.

The CDR3 has 13 amino acids. The germline V gene encodes CDR1 MNHNS and CDR2 SASEGT. Deletions cut 5 bases from V and 7 bases from J, with 14 bases between. General study results and limits: The average count of expanded clones was higher among CD8+ T cells than among CD4+. Circulating CD4+ and CD8+ T cells showed clonal expansion by week 6 at 0.1 to 3.0 mg/kg.

Here immunoSEQ multiplex PCR was the method, and the copy in TCRdb shows in-frame clones only, minus some. Found here are some 98,000 clones, around nine tenths of them singletons; the top ten hold roughly 0.33%. Blood sampling took place at baseline, cycle 4 day 1, and cycle 7 day 1. This chain uses TRBV6-1 with TRBJ1-2, with TRBD1 as a possible D gene (5 bases). The receptor was isolated from an adult with an advanced solid tumor such as melanoma, head and neck, liver or kidney cancer. The sequencing used CD4+ or CD8+ T cells sorted from blood, collected in a trial of the OX40 agonist ivuxolimab. The CDR3 sequence is CASSPPGLSGYTF. As DNA, the CDR3 is TGTGCCAGCAGTCCGCCGGGACTATCTGGCTACACCTTC.